Detailed here is one T cell receptor (beta chain). Its antigen is undetermined. These data belong to a study of cytomegalovirus exposure and HLA in healthy donors. Germline CDR1 reads PRHDT; CDR2 reads FYEKMQ (reference sequence). The V gene lost 6 bases and the J gene lost 2 bases, with 14 bases spanning the gap. This CDR3 region has 15 residues. Whole-study findings and limits: In most subjects, TCR beta sequences reportedly gave accurate predictions of HLA-A and HLA-B alleles.

The study ran its PCR with 60 Vbeta and 13 Jbeta primers. Assay: immunoSEQ multiplex PCR; the TCRdb copy retains only in-frame clones and omits some. The sample contains 150,000 to 200,000 clones, roughly 77% of which appear only once. The sequencing input was PBMCs. The chain uses TRBV13 and TRBJ1-5, with a possible D match to TRBD1 (6 bases). The receptor was derived from a woman aged 50 to 60 in good health and CMV-seronegative. CDR3 sequence reads: CASRSAGAGNQPQHF. DNA for the CDR3: TGTGCCAGCAGGTCCGCAGGGGCTGGCAATCAGCCCCAGCATTTT.